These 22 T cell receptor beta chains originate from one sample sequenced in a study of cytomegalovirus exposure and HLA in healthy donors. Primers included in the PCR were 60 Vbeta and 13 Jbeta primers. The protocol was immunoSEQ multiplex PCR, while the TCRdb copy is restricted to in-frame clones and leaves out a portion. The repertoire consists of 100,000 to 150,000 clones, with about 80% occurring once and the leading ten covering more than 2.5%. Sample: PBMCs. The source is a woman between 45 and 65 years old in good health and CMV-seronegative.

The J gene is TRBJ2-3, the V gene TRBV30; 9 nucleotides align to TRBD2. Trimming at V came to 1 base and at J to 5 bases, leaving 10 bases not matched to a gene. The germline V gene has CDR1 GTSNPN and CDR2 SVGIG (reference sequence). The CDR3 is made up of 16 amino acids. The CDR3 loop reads CAWSGMGGRGGDTQYF. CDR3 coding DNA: TGTGCCTGGAGTGGTATGGGCGGGAGGGGCGGAGATACGCAGTATTTT.

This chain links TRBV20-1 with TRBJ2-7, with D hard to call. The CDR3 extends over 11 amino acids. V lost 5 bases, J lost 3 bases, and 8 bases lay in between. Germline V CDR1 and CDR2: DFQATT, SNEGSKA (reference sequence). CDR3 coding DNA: TGCAGTGCTGTCGGCGGCTACGAGCAGTACTTC. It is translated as CSAVGGYEQYF.

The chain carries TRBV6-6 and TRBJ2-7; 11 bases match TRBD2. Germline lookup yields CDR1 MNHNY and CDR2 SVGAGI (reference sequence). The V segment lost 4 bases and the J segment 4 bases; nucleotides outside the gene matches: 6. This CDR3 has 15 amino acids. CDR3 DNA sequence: TGTGCCAGCAGTTTACTAGCGGGAGTTTCTTACGAGCAGTACTTC. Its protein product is CASSLLAGVSYEQYF.

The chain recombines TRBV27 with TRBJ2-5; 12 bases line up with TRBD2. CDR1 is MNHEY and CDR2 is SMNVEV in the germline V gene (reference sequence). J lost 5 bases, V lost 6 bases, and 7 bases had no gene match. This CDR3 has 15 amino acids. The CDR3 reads CASRGGLAGRETQYF. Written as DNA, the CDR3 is TGTGCCAGCAGGGGTGGACTAGCGGGAAGGGAGACCCAGTACTTC.

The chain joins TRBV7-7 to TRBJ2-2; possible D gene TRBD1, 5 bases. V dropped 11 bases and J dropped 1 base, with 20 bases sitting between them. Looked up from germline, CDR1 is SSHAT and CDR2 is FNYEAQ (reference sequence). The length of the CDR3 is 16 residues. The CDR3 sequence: CAPTRFPGLNTGELFF. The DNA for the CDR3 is TGTGCCCCCACCCGTTTCCCAGGGCTGAACACCGGGGAGCTGTTTTTT.

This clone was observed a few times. CDR3 region: CASSLGQASEAFF. CDR3 DNA sequence: TGTGCCAGCAGTTTAGGGCAGGCAAGTGAAGCTTTCTTT. The V gene is TRBV27, the J gene TRBJ1-1; D remains ambiguous. The CDR3 covers 13 residues. Looked up from germline, CDR1 is MNHEY and CDR2 is SMNVEV (reference sequence). Trimming shortened V by 2 bases and J by 7 bases, and 11 bases separated the two germline ends.

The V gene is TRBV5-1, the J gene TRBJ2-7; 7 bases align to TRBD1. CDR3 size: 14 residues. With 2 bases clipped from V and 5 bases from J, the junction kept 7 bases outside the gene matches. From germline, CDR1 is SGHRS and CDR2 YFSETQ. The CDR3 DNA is TGCGCCAGCAGCTTCCTGGGAACAGGGGACGAGCAGTACTTC. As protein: CASSFLGTGDEQYF.

CDR3 bases: TGTGCCAGCAGTGAATTTTTTCTGGGCGGGAGCACAGATACGCAGTATTTT. It is translated as CASSEFFLGGSTDTQYF. V and J are TRBV25-1 and TRBJ2-3; D is possibly TRBD2 (5 bases). The CDR3 is 17 residues long. The germline V gene encodes CDR1 MGHDK and CDR2 SYGVNS. V lost 1 base to trimming and J lost 0 bases, with 14 bases between them.

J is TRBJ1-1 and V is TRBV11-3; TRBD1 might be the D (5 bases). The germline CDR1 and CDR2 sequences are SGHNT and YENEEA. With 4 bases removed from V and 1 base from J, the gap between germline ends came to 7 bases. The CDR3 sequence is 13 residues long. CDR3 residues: CASSYRRNTEAFF. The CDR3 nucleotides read TGTGCCAGCAGCTACAGGAGGAACACTGAAGCTTTCTTT.

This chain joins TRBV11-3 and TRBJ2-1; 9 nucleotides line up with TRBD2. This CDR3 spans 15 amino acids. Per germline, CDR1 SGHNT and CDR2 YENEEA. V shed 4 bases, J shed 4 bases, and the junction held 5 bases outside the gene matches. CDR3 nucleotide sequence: TGTGCCAGCAGCTCCACGCTAGCGGGGTACAATGAGCAGTTCTTC. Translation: CASSSTLAGYNEQFF.

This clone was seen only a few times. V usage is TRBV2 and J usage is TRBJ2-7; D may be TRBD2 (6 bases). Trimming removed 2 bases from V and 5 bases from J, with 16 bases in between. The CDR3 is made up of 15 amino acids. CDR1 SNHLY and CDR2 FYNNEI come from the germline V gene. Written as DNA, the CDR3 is TGTGCCAGCAGTGAATTCCGGGGGAGCCGGAACGAGCAGTACTTC. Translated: CASSEFRGSRNEQYF.

CDR3 amino acids: CASSQLAEATDTQYF. In DNA, the CDR3 is TGTGCCAGCAGCCAACTAGCGGAGGCCACAGATACGCAGTATTTT. This chain connects TRBV5-6 to TRBJ2-3; TRBD2 agrees at 8 bases. Germline V gene lookup returns CDR1 SGHDT and CDR2 YYEEEE. This CDR3 spans 15 amino acids. Germline trimming cut 4 bases from V and 2 bases from J; bases unmatched to any gene: 6.

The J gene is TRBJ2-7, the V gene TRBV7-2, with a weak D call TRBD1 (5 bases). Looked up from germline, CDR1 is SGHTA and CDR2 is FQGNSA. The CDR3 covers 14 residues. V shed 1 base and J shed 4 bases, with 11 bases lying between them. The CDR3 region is CASSLEGSVYEQYF. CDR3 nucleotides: TGTGCCAGCAGCTTAGAGGGGTCCGTTTACGAGCAGTACTTC.

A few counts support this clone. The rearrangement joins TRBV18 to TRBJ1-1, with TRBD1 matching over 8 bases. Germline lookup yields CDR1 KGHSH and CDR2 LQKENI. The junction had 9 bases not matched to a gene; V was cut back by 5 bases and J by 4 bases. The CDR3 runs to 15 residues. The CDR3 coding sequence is TGTGCCAGCTCAAACGGACAGGGAAGTGTCACTGAAGCTTTCTTT. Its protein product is CASSNGQGSVTEAFF. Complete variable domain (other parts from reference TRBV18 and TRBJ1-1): NAGVMQNPRHLVRRRGQEARLRCSPMKGHSHVYWYRQLPEEGLKFMVYLQKENIIDESGMPKERFSAEFPKEGPSILRIQQVVRGDSAAYFCASSNGQGSVTEAFFGQGTRLTVV.

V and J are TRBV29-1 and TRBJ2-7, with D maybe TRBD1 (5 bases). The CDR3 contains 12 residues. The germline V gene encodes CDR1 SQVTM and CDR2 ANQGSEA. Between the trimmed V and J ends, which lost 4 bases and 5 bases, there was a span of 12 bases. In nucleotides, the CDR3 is TGCAGCGTTGGGCAGGGTAAGGACGAGCAGTACTTC. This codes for CSVGQGKDEQYF.

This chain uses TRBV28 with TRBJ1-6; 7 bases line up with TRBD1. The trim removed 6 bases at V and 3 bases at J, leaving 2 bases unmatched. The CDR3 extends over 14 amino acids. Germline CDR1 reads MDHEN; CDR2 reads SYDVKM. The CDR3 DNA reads TGTGCCAGCAGGAACAGGGGCTATAATTCACCCCTCCACTTT. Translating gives CASRNRGYNSPLHF. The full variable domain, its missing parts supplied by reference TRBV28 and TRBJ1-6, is DVKVTQSSRYLVKRTGEKVFLECVQDMDHENMFWYRQDPGLGLRLIYFSYDVKMKEKGDIPEGYSVSREKKERFSLILESASTNQTSMYLCASRNRGYNSPLHFGNGTRLTVT.

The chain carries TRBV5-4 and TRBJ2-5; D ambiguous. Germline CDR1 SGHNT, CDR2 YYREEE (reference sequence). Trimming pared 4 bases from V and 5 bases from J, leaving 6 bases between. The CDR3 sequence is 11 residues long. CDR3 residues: CASSLRETQYF. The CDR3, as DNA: TGTGCCAGCAGCCTCAGGGAGACCCAGTACTTC.

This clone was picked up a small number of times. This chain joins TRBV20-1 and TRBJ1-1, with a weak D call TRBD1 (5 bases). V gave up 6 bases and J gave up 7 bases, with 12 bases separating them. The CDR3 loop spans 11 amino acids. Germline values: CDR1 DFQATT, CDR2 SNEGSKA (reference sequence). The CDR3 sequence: CSASREGEAFF. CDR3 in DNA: TGCAGTGCCAGCAGGGAGGGTGAAGCTTTCTTT.

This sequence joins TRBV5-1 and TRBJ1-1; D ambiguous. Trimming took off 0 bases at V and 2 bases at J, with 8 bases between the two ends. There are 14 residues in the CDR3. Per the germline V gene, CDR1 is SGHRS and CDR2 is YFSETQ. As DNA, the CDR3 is TGCGCCAGCAGCTTGGATTCAGGAAACACTGAAGCTTTCTTT. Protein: CASSLDSGNTEAFF.

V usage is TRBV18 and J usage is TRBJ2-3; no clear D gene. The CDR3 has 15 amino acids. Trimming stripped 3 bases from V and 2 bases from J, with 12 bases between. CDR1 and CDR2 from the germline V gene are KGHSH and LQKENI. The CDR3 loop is CASSPLGRNTDTQYF. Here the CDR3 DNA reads TGTGCCAGCTCACCTCTGGGCAGAAACACAGATACGCAGTATTTT. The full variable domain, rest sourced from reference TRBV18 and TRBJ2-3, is NAGVMQNPRHLVRRRGQEARLRCSPMKGHSHVYWYRQLPEEGLKFMVYLQKENIIDESGMPKERFSAEFPKEGPSILRIQQVVRGDSAAYFCASSPLGRNTDTQYFGPGTRLTVL.

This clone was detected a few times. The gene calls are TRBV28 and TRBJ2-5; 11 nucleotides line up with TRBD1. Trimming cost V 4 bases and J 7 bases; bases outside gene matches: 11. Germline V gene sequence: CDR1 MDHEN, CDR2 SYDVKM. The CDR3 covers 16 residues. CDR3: CASSYWGGQGVVTQYF. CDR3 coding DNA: TGTGCCAGCAGTTATTGGGGGGGACAGGGGGTAGTGACCCAGTACTTC.

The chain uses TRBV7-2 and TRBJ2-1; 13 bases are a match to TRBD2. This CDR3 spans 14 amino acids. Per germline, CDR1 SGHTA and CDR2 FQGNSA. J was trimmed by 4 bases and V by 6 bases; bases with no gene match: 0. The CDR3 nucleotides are TGTGCCAGCAGACTAGCGGGAGGGTACAATGAGCAGTTCTTC. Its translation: CASRLAGGYNEQFF.